This T cell receptor beta chain was profiled in a study of blood T cell repertoires in COVID-19 (dated by TCRdb to 2020 to 2021). For the study in its entirety: Samples from collaborators originated in the United States, Italy and Spain and spanned both the acute and convalescent phases of COVID-19. The material from the prospective study consisted of cDNA or gDNA derived from T cells, B-cell-depleted T cells, or PBMCs. Subjects who had been exposed to COVID-19, were actively infected with it, or had recovered from it provided the deeply sampled blood TCRbeta repertoires that made up the dataset. The repertoires were released in a freely available public database meant as a resource for research on the immune response to SARS-CoV-2. The samples were drawn from the first 160 participants of the ongoing ImmuneRACE study and from some 1,300 subjects provided by 6 global collaborators. Nearly every sample came with metadata listing a de-identified subject ID, COVID-19 status, age in years and sex. Where HLA class I and class II types were available, the types were taken from metadata supplied by the sample provider, not from assay-based typing. Overall study outcomes, separate from this receptor: How much clinical and demographic metadata was included differed by source and by participant, and the metadata was provided uncurated.

The immunoSEQ Assay, a bias-controlled multiplex PCR, was used to amplify TCRbeta CDR3 regions from genomic DNA. In the paper's pipeline: Nucleated cell counts per sample were estimated from amplification of reference gene primers within the assay. To quantify the absolute abundance of each unique TCRbeta CDR3 rearrangement, sequence reads were collapsed and filtered. For each sample, productive Simpson clonality was calculated by taking the square root of Simpson's diversity index across productive rearrangements. TCRdb limited this immuneACCESS table to in-frame rearrangements with V and J called. A share of clones is missing; checked studies link under half to unresolved V genes, and the rest is unexplained. That table gives V, J and clone size, and the DNA gave D and trimming. This sample is represented by approximately 190,000 clones; approximately 84% of them were singletons. The ten biggest clones cover around 5.5% of the sample.

In regard to this clone: What antigen it recognizes has not been identified. One base away there is no much larger clone; base qualities are not given.

From a lookup of the germline V gene, CDR1 and CDR2 are MGHRA and YSYEKL. The CDR3 sequence holds 15 residues, the cysteine and phenylalanine included. CDR3 DNA is the only sequence kept; it has 45 bases, read in frame from the first base. Between the V and J ends, shortened by 4 bases and 0 bases respectively, the junction contains 11 bases. Each collaborating institution followed its own protocols to collect whole blood in K2EDTA tubes. For TCRbeta analysis, collaborators shipped samples as frozen whole blood, isolated PBMCs, or DNA extracted from either of those sample types. This TCR came from a woman in her seventies with active or convalescent COVID-19. The V and J segments used are TRBV4-1 and TRBJ2-3, with a tentative D gene TRBD1 over 6 matching bases. The specimen was peripheral blood. The nucleotides read TGCGCCAGCAGCCTACGACAGGCAAGCACAGATACGCAGTATTTT. Its translation is CASSLRQASTDTQYF.